This TCR beta chain was documented in a study of blood T cell repertoires in COVID-19. In the study overall: COVID-19 samples collected from the United States, Italy and Spain covered acute and convalescent phases. The analysed material was cDNA or gDNA that came from T cells, B-cell-depleted T cells, or PBMCs.

Original analysis: Nucleated cell counts were estimated from reference gene primer amplification. Some clones are missing from TCRdb's copy, which holds only in-frame ones; the method was immunoSEQ multiplex PCR. Clone size and the V and J calls come from that table; the DNA yielded D and trimming. In the table there are almost 45,000 clones, around 75% of which are singletons. The CDR3 is made up of 15 amino acids. V lost 6 bases and J lost 1; bases outside the gene matches: 7. The V gene's germline CDR1 is SGHDN and CDR2 FVKESK. Specimen: peripheral blood. The source of this sequence is a man older than 75 with acute or convalescent COVID-19. This chain links TRBV14 with TRBJ2-3, with 7 nucleotides matching TRBD1. CDR3 residues: CASRKGTARTDTQYF. CDR3 nucleotides: TGTGCCAGCAGAAAAGGGACAGCTCGCACAGATACGCAGTATTTT.